The source of this T cell receptor beta chain is a study of T cells expressing NK-cell markers. After re-calling the 5' RACE reads, TCRdb lists one entry per CDR3 protein, DNA absent. The data show about 2,200 distinct CDR3 sequences, and the top ten clones hold 74%. The germline gives CDR1 DFQATT, CDR2 SNEGSKA (reference sequence). The CDR3 sequence is 13 residues long. Source material: blood T cells: a sorted CD56 or NKG2C T cell subset, CD4+ or CD8+ T cells, or bulk PBMC T cells (not recorded which). This receptor was identified in a woman aged 18-30 years in good health. The gene calls are TRBV20-1 and TRBJ1-1; checking the TCRdb D call of TRBD1 is not possible without DNA. CDR3 sequence: CSASTGILTEAFF.